The sequence of this T cell receptor beta chain was determined in a study of CD8 T cells in Susac syndrome. The germline V gene has CDR1 SGHNT and CDR2 YENEEA. The length of the CDR3 is 14 residues. Trimming took 7 bases from V and 4 from J, leaving 13 bases between them. The authors reverse transcribed about 0.5 to 1 ug RNA with random hexamers. MiXCR was run by TCRdb on the immunoSEQ multiplex PCR reads, yielding one entry per CDR3 protein. Found here are approximately 120,000 distinct CDR3 sequences, around 91% of them singletons; the top ten hold about 0.23%. This clonotype is a singleton in its sample.

Sequenced sample: CD8+ T cells from PBMCs. The J gene is TRBJ2-2, the V gene TRBV11-3; D may be TRBD1 (6 bases). This sequence was found in a human donor with multiple sclerosis. This CDR3 is CASTAGVGTGELFF. The CDR3 DNA sequence: TGTGCCAGCACCGCAGGGGTGGGCACCGGGGAGCTGTTTTTT.